This TCR beta chain was captured by sequencing in a study of CD8 T cells in Susac syndrome. For the study at large: Among the Susac syndrome patients who underwent sequencing, about six had clinically active disease, while about 8 of them were in remission.

Both CD4+ and CD8+ T cells were negatively isolated, and TEMRA cells underwent FACS enrichment. RNA was extracted with the RNeasy kit, and a quantity of about 0.45 to 1 ug was reverse transcribed using random hexamers. TCRdb used MiXCR to reprocess the immunoSEQ multiplex PCR reads, holding one entry per CDR3 protein. The sample has about 190,000 distinct CDR3 sequences, approximately 95% seen once. The CDR3 runs 16 residues. The V gene end was trimmed by 1 base and the J gene end by 3 bases; junction bases not matched to a gene: 4. Per germline, CDR1 MNHEY and CDR2 SVGAGI. Input material: CD8+ T cells from PBMCs. This sequence joins TRBV6-5 and TRBJ2-2; 8 bases are shared with TRBD2. The clonotype comes from a human donor with Susac syndrome. CDR3 in amino acids: CASSYYSGGDTGELFF. Here the CDR3 DNA reads TGTGCCAGCAGTTACTACAGCGGGGGTGACACCGGGGAGCTGTTTTTT.